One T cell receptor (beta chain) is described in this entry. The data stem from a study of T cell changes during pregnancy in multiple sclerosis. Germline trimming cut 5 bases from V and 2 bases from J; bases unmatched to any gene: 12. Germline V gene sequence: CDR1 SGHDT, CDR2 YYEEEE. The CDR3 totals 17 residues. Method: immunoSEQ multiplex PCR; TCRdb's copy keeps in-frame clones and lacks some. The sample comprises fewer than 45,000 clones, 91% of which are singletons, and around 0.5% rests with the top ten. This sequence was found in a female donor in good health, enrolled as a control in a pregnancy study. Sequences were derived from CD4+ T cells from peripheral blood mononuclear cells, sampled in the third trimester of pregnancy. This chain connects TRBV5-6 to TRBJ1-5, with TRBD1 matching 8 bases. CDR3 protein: CASSFRGVDRGNQPQHF. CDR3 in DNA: TGTGCCAGCAGTTTTCGGGGTGTGGACAGGGGCAATCAGCCCCAGCATTTT.